Included here is one T cell receptor (beta chain) sequence, with context. This entry is derived from a study of Graves' ophthalmopathy and Graves' hyperthyroidism. For repertoire sequencing, the TCR beta CDR3 regions were amplified from RNA transcripts. RT-PCR with HTBI primers came first, then second-round multiplex PCR. TCRdb analysed the multiplex PCR reads with MiXCR anew, one entry per CDR3 protein. The profile shows hundreds of thousands of distinct CDR3 sequences, about 38% of them singletons. The sequenced material came from peripheral blood. The origin of this receptor is an adult man with Graves' ophthalmopathy.

Here the CDR3 reads CASSLRTDTQYF. DNA of the CDR3: TGTGCCAGCAGTCTCCGCACAGATACGCAGTATTTT. This chain links TRBV7-6 with TRBJ2-3; D is uncertain. The CDR3 runs to 12 residues. Germline V gene data show CDR1 as SGHVS and CDR2 as FNYEAQ. The V end was cut by 6 bases, the J end by 1 base, with 5 bases between.